The TCR beta chain under discussion was sequenced for a study of CD8 T cells in Susac syndrome. Study observations and caveats: The study recognized that its TCR sequencing and HLA analysis covered a relatively small number of individuals.

Germline CDR1 reads SGHVS; CDR2 reads FQNEAQ. Trimming left V 5 bases short and J 3 bases short, with 14 bases between. CDR3 length: 16 residues. Negative isolation was used for CD8+ and CD4+ T cells and FACS enrichment for TEMRA cells. The authors reverse transcribed roughly 0.5 to 1 ug RNA with random hexamers. TCRdb reanalysed the immunoSEQ multiplex PCR reads using MiXCR and keeps one entry per CDR3 protein. The sample yields a few hundred thousand distinct CDR3 sequences, roughly 92% seen once. Comments on this clonotype: Its matching antigen is unknown.

V is TRBV7-8 and J is TRBJ1-6; possibly TRBD1 for D (6 bases). This receptor was identified in a human donor with multiple sclerosis. Source material: CD8+ T cells from PBMCs. The CDR3 sequence: CASSPATGLYNSPLHF. CDR3 coding DNA: TGTGCCAGCAGCCCTGCGACAGGCCTCTATAATTCACCCCTCCACTTT.